This is a list of T cell receptor beta chains from one sample in a study of blood T cell repertoires in COVID-19. The repertoire was sequenced with immunoSEQ multiplex PCR; TCRdb's copy has only in-frame clones and lacks some. The sample includes 120,000 or so clones, 85% to 90% of them seen just once. Source material: peripheral blood. All receptors derive from a man aged 45-65 years with acute or convalescent COVID-19. The CDR3 runs from the conserved cysteine through the conserved F or W. The D gene is left open where the match is weak. Where a row states a size, it is once, few, many or the class of an expanded clone; other rows omit it.

cdr3_aa cdr3_nt d_call j_call clone_size v_call
CASSPRDSHGGTQYF TGTGCCAGCTCACCACGGGACTCCCACGGCGGTACGCAGTATTTT - TRBJ2-3 - TRBV18
CASSEPLAGTRYFDTQYF TGTGCCAGCAGTGAACCCCTCGCCGGGACTAGATATTTCGATACGCAGTATTTT TRBD2 TRBJ2-3 - TRBV6-1
CATSGGQTSGRYEQYF TGTGCCACCAGCGGGGGACAGACTAGCGGCCGTTACGAGCAGTACTTC TRBD2 TRBJ2-7 few TRBV15
CASSLGGNPTDTQYF TGTGCCAGCAGCTTAGGCGGGAATCCCACAGATACGCAGTATTTT - TRBJ2-3 - TRBV7-9
CASSLVDGRLDEQFF TGTGCCAGCAGCTTAGTTGACGGGAGGCTGGATGAGCAGTTCTTC TRBD2 TRBJ2-1 - TRBV7-2
CASSNGVASTDTQYF TGTGCCAGTAGTAATGGGGTAGCGAGCACAGATACGCAGTATTTT - TRBJ2-3 - TRBV19
CASSPLEGDTEAFF TGCGCCAGCAGCCCCCTAGAGGGGGACACTGAAGCTTTCTTT - TRBJ1-1 - TRBV4-1
CAISVWLAGEETQYF TGTGCCATCAGTGTTTGGCTAGCGGGAGAAGAGACCCAGTACTTC TRBD2 TRBJ2-5 - TRBV10-3
CASSLEQDTDTQYF TGCGCCAGCAGCTTGGAACAAGACACAGATACGCAGTATTTT - TRBJ2-3 - TRBV5-1
CASSVDRDSPLHF TGTGCCAGCAGCGTAGACAGGGATTCACCCCTCCACTTT TRBD1 TRBJ1-6 - TRBV7-7
CASSIGLEETQYF TGTGCCAGTAGTATTGGCCTAGAAGAGACCCAGTACTTC - TRBJ2-5 once TRBV19
CASSLLWNTGELFF TGTGCCAGCAGTCTACTGTGGAACACCGGGGAGCTGTTTTTT - TRBJ2-2 - TRBV6-5
CASSDPQTTGFTEAFF TGTGCCAGCAGTGATCCCCAGACGACAGGGTTCACTGAAGCTTTCTTT TRBD1 TRBJ1-1 - TRBV2
CASSRTLPTDTQYF TGCGCCAGCAGCCGGACTCTACCCACAGATACGCAGTATTTT - TRBJ2-3 - TRBV4-3
CASTRNMRTPYTDTQYF TGTGCCAGCACCAGGAACATGAGGACTCCCTACACAGATACGCAGTATTTT - TRBJ2-3 - TRBV5-4
CASSLGVAGGYEQYF TGTGCCAGCAGCTTGGGGGTAGCGGGAGGCTACGAGCAGTACTTC TRBD2 TRBJ2-7 - TRBV5-4
CASSGTSGNIYEQYF TGTGCCAGCTCCGGTACTAGCGGGAATATCTACGAGCAGTACTTC TRBD2 TRBJ2-7 - TRBV18
CASSLGTGIVEAFF TGTGCCAGCTCACTGGGGACAGGGATCGTTGAAGCTTTCTTT TRBD1 TRBJ1-1 - TRBV18
CAWNPWTGGSLGAGELFF TGTGCCTGGAACCCCTGGACAGGGGGGAGCTTGGGGGCCGGGGAGCTGTTTTTT TRBD1 TRBJ2-2 once TRBV30
CASSPEQYYGYTF TGTGCCAGCTCACCGGAACAGTACTATGGCTACACCTTC - TRBJ1-2 - TRBV18
CASSQGTGGFTEAFF TGCGCCAGCAGCCAAGGGACAGGGGGCTTCACTGAAGCTTTCTTT TRBD1 TRBJ1-1 once TRBV4-1
CAWSPGQGLGGNTIYF TGTGCCTGGAGTCCCGGACAGGGTCTGGGGGGAAACACCATATATTTT TRBD1 TRBJ1-3 once TRBV30
CASSFVGGGNQPQHF TGTGCCAGCAGTTTTGTTGGGGGGGGCAATCAGCCCCAGCATTTT - TRBJ1-5 few TRBV28
CAWEGQAYNEQFF TGTGCCTGGGAGGGACAGGCCTACAATGAGCAGTTCTTC TRBD1 TRBJ2-1 - TRBV30
CASSYPGLNTDTQYF TGTGCCAGCAGTTACCCGGGACTGAACACAGATACGCAGTATTTT - TRBJ2-3 - TRBV6-2/TRBV6-3
CASSPWRDSYNEQFF TGTGCCAGCTCACCATGGCGGGATTCCTACAATGAGCAGTTCTTC - TRBJ2-1 - TRBV18
CASRRQGNYEQYF TGTGCCAGCAGAAGACAGGGGAACTACGAGCAGTACTTC TRBD1 TRBJ2-7 - TRBV28
CASRGGRETQYF TGTGCCAGTAGGGGAGGTAGGGAGACCCAGTACTTC - TRBJ2-5 - TRBV19
CASSLSDGGSYEQYF TGCGCCAGCAGCCTTAGCGATGGAGGGTCCTACGAGCAGTACTTC - TRBJ2-7 - TRBV4-3
CASSLRREVTDTQYF TGTGCCAGCAGCTTGCGGCGGGAAGTCACAGATACGCAGTATTTT - TRBJ2-3 - TRBV5-4
CASSPRTSGVETQYF TGTGCCAGCAGCCCCCGGACTAGCGGGGTAGAGACCCAGTACTTC TRBD2 TRBJ2-5 - TRBV13
CASARGGQANYGYTF TGTGCCAGCGCAAGGGGAGGGCAAGCTAACTATGGCTACACCTTC - TRBJ1-2 - TRBV6-5
CASSLGMRTGETQYF TGCGCCAGCAGCTTGGGAATGAGGACTGGGGAGACCCAGTACTTC - TRBJ2-5 - TRBV5-1
CATSRGNSNEQFF TGTGCCACCAGCAGAGGAAACTCGAATGAGCAGTTCTTC - TRBJ2-1 once TRBV15
CASSWSVPGQDQIYEQYF TGCGCCAGCAGCTGGAGCGTCCCGGGACAGGACCAAATCTACGAGCAGTACTTC TRBD1 TRBJ2-7 few TRBV5-1
CASSLSRPGGNYGYTF TGTGCCAGCAGTTTAAGCCGCCCCGGGGGTAACTATGGCTACACCTTC - TRBJ1-2 - TRBV28
CASSLGLRDTEAFF TGTGCCAGCAGCTTAGGATTGAGGGACACTGAAGCTTTCTTT - TRBJ1-1 once TRBV7-2
CAWSREGDYGYTF TGTGCCTGGAGTCGGGAGGGAGACTATGGCTACACCTTC - TRBJ1-2 - TRBV30
CASSLTSGSTDTQYF TGTGCCAGCAGCTTGACTAGCGGGAGTACAGATACGCAGTATTTT TRBD2 TRBJ2-3 - TRBV5-4
CASSYKSGTGNEKLFF TGTGCCAGCAGTTACAAATCCGGGACAGGGAATGAAAAACTGTTTTTT TRBD1 TRBJ1-4 - TRBV6-5
CASSLGGQGASSQYF TGTGCCAGCAGCTTGGGAGGCCAGGGGGCCAGTTCGCAGTATTTT TRBD1 TRBJ2-3 - TRBV5-4
CASSLGLAGVVETQYF TGTGCCAGCAGTCTAGGACTAGCGGGAGTAGTAGAGACCCAGTACTTC TRBD2 TRBJ2-5 - TRBV27
CASSPRAGASAEQYF TGCGCCAGCAGCCCTAGAGCGGGAGCGTCGGCCGAGCAGTACTTC TRBD2 TRBJ2-7 - TRBV5-1
CASSPPGLAFNEQFF TGTGCCAGCAGCCCACCGGGACTAGCGTTTAATGAGCAGTTCTTC TRBD2 TRBJ2-1 - TRBV7-2
CASSYLDRDNGYTF TGTGCCAGCAGTTACTTGGACAGGGATAATGGCTACACCTTC TRBD1 TRBJ1-2 - TRBV6-5
CAWSKMLTSGNVGELFF TGTGCCTGGAGTAAGATGTTGACTAGCGGGAATGTCGGGGAGCTGTTTTTT TRBD2 TRBJ2-2 - TRBV30
CASSNSILDEQYF TGTGCCAGCAGTAACTCTATTCTCGACGAGCAGTACTTC - TRBJ2-7 - TRBV6-5
CASSQASGEAYEKLFF TGCGCCAGCAGCCAGGCCTCGGGAGAGGCCTATGAAAAACTGTTTTTT - TRBJ1-4 - TRBV4-3
CASSFYALEYEQYF TGCGCCAGCAGCTTTTACGCACTCGAATACGAGCAGTACTTC - TRBJ2-7 - TRBV5-1
CASSQDGRQPQHF TGTGCCAGCAGCCAAGATGGCCGACAACCCCAGCATTTT - TRBJ1-5 - TRBV3-1/TRBV3-2
CASSLVGGDYGYTF TGTGCCAGCAGCTTGGTTGGGGGGGACTATGGCTACACCTTC - TRBJ1-2 - TRBV5-4
CASSFSRASYEQYF TGTGCCAGCAGCTTCAGCAGGGCGTCCTACGAGCAGTACTTC - TRBJ2-7 - TRBV7-2
CASSFDSFTYEQYF TGTGCCAGCAGCTTTGACAGTTTCACCTACGAGCAGTACTTC - TRBJ2-7 - TRBV11-2
CASSGSRGEETQYF TGTGCCAGCAGTGGCTCACGGGGGGAAGAGACCCAGTACTTC TRBD2 TRBJ2-5 - TRBV11-3
CSARQGEGYTF TGCAGTGCTAGACAGGGTGAGGGCTACACCTTC - TRBJ1-2 - TRBV20-1
CAISRGGDQETQYF TGTGCCATCAGTCGGGGAGGGGACCAAGAGACCCAGTACTTC TRBD2 TRBJ2-5 - TRBV10-3